The clone carrying this T cell receptor (beta chain) was seen repeatedly, ten times or more. As yet, its antigen is unknown. For TCR beta, libraries came from iRepertoire HTBI primers and Arm-PCR of CDR3 regions. TCRdb reprocessed the multiplex PCR reads with MiXCR, giving one entry per CDR3 protein. The sample consists of over 400,000 distinct CDR3 sequences, around 13% of them appearing once. The entry originates in a study of regulatory T cells in long-lasting Graves disease. V lost 3 bases and J 3 bases, leaving 8 bases between the germline ends. The CDR3 sequence is 14 residues long. The V gene's germline CDR1 is MDHEN and CDR2 SYDVKM. Findings and limits, study-wide: It was in persistent disease that TRBV28, TRBJ1-2 and TRBJ2-5 were favored. New patients shared roughly 980 public clonotypes, fewer than the approximately 2,700 shared by persistent patients.

Time point denoted: newly diagnosed GD, antithyroid drugs for less than 3 months. Construction of the TCR library relied on RNA isolated from PBMCs. Patients of an endocrinology department in Xi'an, China, were included. These data were likewise used in another study, on T cells in Graves' hyperthyroidism and ophthalmopathy.

The rearrangement links TRBV28 to TRBJ2-2; no firm D call. The sample here was peripheral blood mononuclear cells (PBMCs), taken at new diagnosis, from a patient treated with antithyroid drugs. This receptor was identified in a woman in her forties or fifties with Graves disease. The CDR3 loop reads CASSFNAYTGELFF. The DNA of the CDR3 is TGTGCCAGCAGTTTTAATGCGTACACCGGGGAGCTGTTTTTT. The whole variable domain, filled in from reference TRBV28 and TRBJ2-2, reads DVKVTQSSRYLVKRTGEKVFLECVQDMDHENMFWYRQDPGLGLRLIYFSYDVKMKEKGDIPEGYSVSREKKERFSLILESASTNQTSMYLCASSFNAYTGELFFGEGSRLTVL.